The entry below gives a single T cell receptor beta chain sequence along with its context. Its target is unknown. The sample belongs to a study of naive CD8 T cells in extremely preterm neonates. Whole-study findings and limits: Compared with older groups, preterm CDR3s were shorter, with fewer N additions and less trimming. CDR3 nucleotide sharing was approximately 2.8% in preterm, roughly 0.39% term, about 0.028% children, approximately 0.0091% adults. Preterm samples differed in productive template counts; sample size was small.

This CDR3 region has 13 residues. V lost 8 bases to trimming and J lost 1 base; unmatched junction nucleotides: 3. CDR1 is LNHDA and CDR2 is SQIVND in the germline V gene (reference sequence). Here immunoSEQ multiplex PCR was the method, and the copy in TCRdb shows in-frame clones only, minus some. Of more than 5,000 clones in the sample, approximately 98% are singletons; the top ten hold 0.4%. Deliveries were elective term cesareans at roughly 35-42 weeks, with no labor or membrane rupture. The chain is built from TRBV19 and TRBJ1-2; 8 bases line up with TRBD1. The source of this sequence is a newborn in good health. The sequenced material came from naive CD8+ T cells from cord blood. Here the CDR3 reads CASQQGDNYGYTF. The CDR3, as DNA: TGTGCCAGTCAACAGGGGGATAACTATGGCTACACCTTC.